These 24 T cell receptor beta chains originate from one sample sequenced in a study of T cell clonality in common variable immunodeficiency. Sequencing used immunoSEQ multiplex PCR; TCRdb keeps in-frame clones, though not all of them. The sample shows some 42,000 clones, none of them appearing just once. Material: peripheral blood mononuclear cells. The receptors shown here come from a person aged 18-70 years in good health.

This clone was counted ten times or more. Read coverage stops 3 residues before the CDR3 terminus; the germline J gene supplies the remainder. The rearrangement links TRBV19 to TRBJ2-3, with D tentatively TRBD1 or TRBD2 (5 bases each). The germline CDR1 and CDR2 sequences are LNHDA and SQIVND (reference sequence). The CDR3 loop spans 16 amino acids. Trimming stripped 6 bases from V and 1 base from J, with 17 bases between. The CDR3 DNA, read in part, is TGTGCCAGTAGGGCAGGGAGTGCTATCCGCACAGATACG. As protein: CASRAGSAIRTDT. The whole CDR3 reads CASRAGSAIRTDTQYF.

The table lists this clone with many counts. The CDR3 end lies 3 residues beyond the end of the read and is filled in from the germline J gene. The chain employs TRBV20-1 and TRBJ2-1; D is ambiguous. The V and J ends lost 4 bases and 0 bases respectively, with 7 bases between them. CDR3 length equals 13 residues. Germline V CDR1 and CDR2: DFQATT, SNEGSKA (reference sequence). CDR3: CSATPYSYNEQFF. CDR3 DNA (partial): TGCAGTGCTACCCCCTACTCCTACAATGAG.

This clone came up many times. The read terminates 3 residues ahead of where the CDR3 ends, so the germline J gene completes it. The chain is built from TRBV29-1 and TRBJ2-7; D is perhaps TRBD2 (6 bases). Germline values: CDR1 SQVTM, CDR2 ANQGSEA. The CDR3 spans 16 residues. V was trimmed by 4 bases and J by 1 base, leaving 20 bases between them. CDR3 in amino acids: CSVAGSSLAFSYEQYF. The part of the CDR3 DNA that was read is TGCAGCGTTGCGGGATCCTCACTAGCTTTTTCCTACGAG.

Worth noting for this clone: Coverage ceases 3 residues before the CDR3 finishes, and the germline J gene fills in the end. V gene TRBV19 combines with J gene TRBJ1-5; D call uncertain. Looked up from germline, CDR1 is LNHDA and CDR2 is SQIVND (reference sequence). The CDR3 loop spans 15 amino acids. Deletions cut 6 bases from V and 2 bases from J, with 14 bases between. CDR3: CASSILAVGNQPQHF. CDR3 DNA (partial): TGTGCCAGTAGCATACTAGCGGTGGGCAATCAGCCC.

This clone was detected many times. The read terminates 3 residues ahead of where the CDR3 ends, so the germline J gene completes it. The chain links TRBV29-1 to TRBJ1-6; D perhaps matches TRBD1 (6 bases). V was shortened by 2 bases and J by 8 bases, with 16 bases between the two germline ends. CDR3 length: 15 amino acids. From germline, CDR1 is SQVTM and CDR2 ANQGSEA. Incomplete CDR3 DNA: TGCAGCGTTGAACAACTGAGGGGGTGGGATTCACCC. Protein sequence: CSVEQLRGWDSP. The CDR3, in full, reads CSVEQLRGWDSPLHF.

This clone was counted many times. Read data end 3 residues before the CDR3 end; the end is taken from the germline J gene. The chain uses TRBV19 and TRBJ1-5, with D possibly TRBD1 on 6 matching bases. The CDR3 has 17 residues. CDR1 and CDR2 from the germline V gene are LNHDA and SQIVND (reference sequence). Trimming shortened V by 5 bases and J by 1 base, and 18 bases separated the two germline ends. CDR3 bases read: TGTGCCAGTAGTGGGGATTCCCTAAGGGGGAGCAATCAGCCC. It encodes CASSGDSLRGSNQP. The CDR3 in its entirety is CASSGDSLRGSNQPQHF.

Comment on this clone: The CDR3 end is not reached by the read, which stops 3 residues before it; the germline J gene fills it in. The chain uses TRBV7-2 and TRBJ2-2, with D possibly matching TRBD1 (6 bases). The CDR3 runs to 14 residues. Trimming removed 5 bases from V and 6 bases from J, with 13 bases in between. Germline loops: CDR1 SGHTA, CDR2 FQGNSA. CDR3 DNA, as far as it was read: TGTGCCAGCAGCCCCCACAGGGATGCCGGGGAG. Its translation: CASSPHRDAGE. The full CDR3 is CASSPHRDAGELFF.

Ten or more counts support this clone. The read terminates 3 residues ahead of where the CDR3 ends, so the germline J gene completes it. This rearrangement joins TRBV7-9 to TRBJ1-1, with D tentatively TRBD1 (5 bases). The CDR3 totals 13 residues. In germline, CDR1 is SEHNR, CDR2 FQNEAQ (reference sequence). With 6 bases removed from V and 1 base from J, the gap between germline ends came to 9 bases. CDR3 sequence: CASRLDRNTEAFF. The covered CDR3 bases are TGTGCCAGCAGGCTAGACAGGAACACTGAA.

This clone appeared many times. Read data end 3 residues before the CDR3 end; the end is taken from the germline J gene. J is TRBJ2-3 and V is TRBV15; D uncertain. Germline V lookup: CDR1 LNHNV, CDR2 YYDKDF (reference sequence). Trimming took 0 bases from V and 5 from J, leaving 12 bases between them. This CDR3 has 15 residues. CDR3 DNA (partial): TGTGCCACCAGCAGAGATCAAACAGTAAGAGATACG. This codes for CATSRDQTVRDT. The full CDR3 is CATSRDQTVRDTQYF.

This clone was detected ten times or more. The CDR3 end lies 3 residues beyond the end of the read and is filled in from the germline J gene. The chain combines TRBV14 with TRBJ2-1, with unresolved D. The V and J ends lost 4 bases and 4 bases respectively, with 11 bases between them. The CDR3 covers 14 residues. Looked up from germline, CDR1 is SGHDN and CDR2 is FVKESK. CDR3 in amino acids: CASSPFSSYNEQFF. CDR3 DNA (partial): TGTGCCAGCAGCCCCTTCTCCAGTTACAATGAG.

The sample holds many counts of this clone. The CDR3 extends 3 residues past the end of the read, so its final part is completed from the germline J gene. The rearrangement joins TRBV2 to TRBJ2-1, with TRBD2 matching over 10 bases. V gave up 5 bases and J gave up 9 bases; unmatched junction bases: 7. Germline V gene sequence: CDR1 SNHLY, CDR2 FYNNEI. The CDR3 length is 14 residues. The sequenced part of the CDR3 DNA is TGTGCCAGCAGTAAAGAGACTAGCGGGCCTGAG. This sequence encodes CASSKETSGPE. The full CDR3 sequence reads CASSKETSGPEQFF. The full variable domain, completed using reference TRBV2 and TRBJ2-1, is EPEVTQTPSHQVTQMGQEVILRCVPISNHLYFYWYRQILGQKVEFLVSFYNNEISEKSEIFDDQFSVERPDGSNFTLKIRSTKLEDSAMYFCASSKETSGPEQFFGPGTRLTVL.

This clone was seen many times. Read data end 3 residues before the CDR3 end; the end is taken from the germline J gene. The rearrangement uses TRBV20-1 and TRBJ2-1; 7 nucleotides match TRBD2. CDR3 length: 19 amino acids. Germline V gene lookup returns CDR1 DFQATT and CDR2 SNEGSKA (reference sequence). The V segment lost 4 bases and the J segment 7 bases; nucleotides outside the gene matches: 25. The CDR3 region is CSANPWASGDIRRGNEQFF. CDR3 DNA, as far as it was read: TGCAGTGCTAACCCCTGGGCTAGCGGCGACATACGCCGGGGGAATGAG.

This clone was observed many times. The read falls 3 residues short of the CDR3 end, and the missing part is taken from the germline J gene. The chain is built from TRBV2 and TRBJ2-7, with 8 nucleotides matching TRBD1. CDR3 length equals 15 residues. Germline CDR1 reads SNHLY; CDR2 reads FYNNEI. V lost 8 bases, J lost 3 bases, and 12 bases stayed unmatched. Incomplete CDR3 DNA: TGTGCCAGCGGAAGCCGGGACAGGTGGGACTACGAG. Protein product: CASGSRDRWDYE. The CDR3 in full is CASGSRDRWDYEQYF.

The table lists this clone with many counts. The read gets to within 3 residues of the CDR3 end, and the germline J gene fills in the rest. The rearrangement uses TRBV18 and TRBJ1-4, with 10 bases identical to TRBD1. Trimming removed 4 bases from V and 8 bases from J; junction bases left unmatched: 7. The CDR3 sequence is 15 residues long. Germline V lookup: CDR1 KGHSH, CDR2 LQKENI. The sequenced part of the CDR3 DNA is TGTGCCAGCTCACGATCCGGGACAGGGGCCGAAAAA. It encodes CASSRSGTGAEK. The complete CDR3 reads CASSRSGTGAEKLFF.

This clone was seen many times. The sequence runs out 3 residues before the end of the CDR3; the remainder is reconstructed from the germline J gene. The same CDR3 is also encoded by other DNA sequences in this sample. The chain has TRBV29-1 and TRBJ1-1, with D possibly matching TRBD1 (5 bases). The CDR3 sequence is 11 residues long. The germline gives CDR1 SQVTM, CDR2 ANQGSEA. Trimming stripped 6 bases from V and 7 bases from J, with 12 bases between. The DNA read from the CDR3 is TGCAGCGTATTACAGGAAATTGAA. The encoded protein is CSVLQEIE. The entire CDR3 reads CSVLQEIEAFF.

The table lists this clone with many counts. The read comes to an end 3 residues before the CDR3 does, leaving the germline J gene to fill in the end. J is TRBJ1-1 and V is TRBV5-1; 8 nucleotides match TRBD1. CDR3 size: 17 residues. Unmatched junction bases numbered 14, after V lost 4 bases and J lost 3 bases. Germline CDR1 reads SGHRS; CDR2 reads YFSETQ. CDR3 DNA (partial): TGCGCCAGCAGCGCGACAGGGGTCGGGGTGCAAGACACTGAA. Amino acids: CASSATGVGVQDTE. The full CDR3 protein is CASSATGVGVQDTEAFF.

This clone was observed many times. The CDR3 goes on 3 residues after the read ends, and that part is filled in from the germline J gene. The chain joins TRBV5-7 to TRBJ2-7, with D possibly matching TRBD1 (6 bases). TRBV5-7 is known as an ORF, though its function is uncertain. Trimming removed 10 bases at V and 2 bases at J, with 22 bases between. The CDR3 has 15 amino acids. CDR3 bases read: TGTGCCGGAGAACTCCTGGGGGCCCTTACCTACGAG. It is translated as CAGELLGALTYE. The entire CDR3 is CAGELLGALTYEQYF.

This clone was detected a few times. The read halts 3 residues ahead of the CDR3 end, with the missing end drawn from the germline J gene. V is TRBV19 and J is TRBJ1-2; 7 bases agree with TRBD1. This CDR3 has 13 amino acids. V was pared by 2 bases and J by 6 bases, with 3 bases of the junction left unmatched. Germline assignment: CDR1 LNHDA and CDR2 SQIVND (reference sequence). The CDR3 reads CASSIKTGNGYTF. The CDR3 bases that were read are TGTGCCAGTAGTATAAAGACAGGGAATGGC.

The table lists this clone with many counts. Read sequence stops 3 residues before the CDR3 end, and the germline J gene provides the missing end. The V and J genes are TRBV7-3 and TRBJ2-3, with TRBD1 matching 7 bases. The V and J ends lost 4 bases and 1 base, in that order; junction bases with no gene match: 8. The germline V gene has CDR1 SGHTA and CDR2 FQGTGA. This CDR3 region has 16 residues. This CDR3 reads CASSYTGAARTDTQYF. The DNA read from the CDR3 is TGTGCCAGCAGCTATACAGGGGCCGCTCGCACAGATACG. Full variable domain (remainder filled in from reference TRBV7-3 and TRBJ2-3): GAGVSQTPSNKVTEKGKYVELRCDPISGHTALYWYRQSLGQGPEFLIYFQGTGAADDSGLPNDRFFAVRPEGSVSTLKIQRTERGDSAVYLCASSYTGAARTDTQYFGPGTRLTVL.

This clone was counted many times. The CDR3 is cut off 3 residues early in the read; its end comes from the germline J gene. The rearrangement uses TRBV19 and TRBJ2-7, with D possibly being TRBD1 (6 bases). The V end lost 5 bases, the J end lost 3 bases, and 14 bases lay between the germline ends. This CDR3 has 14 residues. The germline V gene encodes CDR1 LNHDA and CDR2 SQIVND (reference sequence). The DNA read from the CDR3 is TGTGCCAGTAGTCCCCAGGGGTGGGTCTACGAG. It encodes CASSPQGWVYE. In full, the CDR3 is CASSPQGWVYEQYF. Full variable domain (rest looked up from reference TRBV19 and TRBJ2-7): DGGITQSPKYLFRKEGQNVTLSCEQNLNHDAMYWYRQDPGQGLRLIYYSQIVNDFQKGDIAEGYSVSREKKESFPLTVTSAQKNPTAFYLCASSPQGWVYEQYFGPGTRLTVT.

This clone was counted many times. The read finishes 3 residues shy of the CDR3 end, and the germline J gene is used to complete it. This chain connects TRBV5-1 to TRBJ1-2, with TRBD1 as a possible D gene (6 bases). Germline V gene sequence: CDR1 SGHRS, CDR2 YFSETQ. This CDR3 spans 14 amino acids. The CDR3 sequence: CASSSQGPQGGYTF. The sequenced part of the CDR3 DNA is TGCGCCAGCAGCTCTCAGGGGCCCCAGGGGGGC.

This clone was recorded at least ten times. The part of the CDR3 DNA that was read is TGTGCCAGCAGAACCTTACAGGGGATGAACACTGAA. Amino acids: CASRTLQGMNTE. The CDR3, in full, reads CASRTLQGMNTEAFF. V gene TRBV2 combines with J gene TRBJ1-1, with 7 bases aligning to TRBD1. The CDR3 end falls 3 residues outside the read, so it is completed with the germline J gene. Germline V gene lookup returns CDR1 SNHLY and CDR2 FYNNEI. The V gene end was trimmed by 6 bases and the J gene end by 0 bases; junction bases not matched to a gene: 7. The CDR3 is made up of 15 amino acids.

This clone came up many times. Coverage ceases 3 residues before the CDR3 finishes, and the germline J gene fills in the end. This chain links TRBV19 with TRBJ2-2; the match to TRBD2 covers 9 bases. Trimming took 5 bases from V and 6 from J; bases not matched to a gene: 4. This CDR3 spans 14 amino acids. Germline assignment: CDR1 LNHDA and CDR2 SQIVND (reference sequence). CDR3: CASSSLAGAGELFF. The CDR3 DNA, read in part, is TGTGCCAGTAGTTCCTTAGCGGGAGCCGGGGAG.

This clone has at least ten counts. The read terminates 3 residues before the CDR3 end, so the remaining end is supplied by the germline J gene. The chain couples TRBV20-1 to TRBJ1-5; no reliable D call. CDR3 length equals 14 residues. Trimming left V 2 bases short and J 2 bases short, with 10 bases between. Germline V CDR1 and CDR2: DFQATT, SNEGSKA (reference sequence). Here the CDR3 reads CSARSERGNQPQHF. The covered CDR3 bases are TGCAGTGCTAGATCGGAAAGGGGCAATCAGCCC.